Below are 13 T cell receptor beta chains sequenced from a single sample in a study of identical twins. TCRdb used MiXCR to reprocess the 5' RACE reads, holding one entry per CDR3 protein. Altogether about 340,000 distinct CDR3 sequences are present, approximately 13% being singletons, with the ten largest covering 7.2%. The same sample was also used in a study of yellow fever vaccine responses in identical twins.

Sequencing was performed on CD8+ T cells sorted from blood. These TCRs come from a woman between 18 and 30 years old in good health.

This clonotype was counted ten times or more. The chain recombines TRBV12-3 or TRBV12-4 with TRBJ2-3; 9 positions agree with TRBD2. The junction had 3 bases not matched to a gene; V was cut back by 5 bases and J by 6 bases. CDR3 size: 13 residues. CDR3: CASSPAGGDTQYF. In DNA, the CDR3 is TGTGCCAGCAGTCCGGCGGGAGGGGATACGCAGTATTTT.

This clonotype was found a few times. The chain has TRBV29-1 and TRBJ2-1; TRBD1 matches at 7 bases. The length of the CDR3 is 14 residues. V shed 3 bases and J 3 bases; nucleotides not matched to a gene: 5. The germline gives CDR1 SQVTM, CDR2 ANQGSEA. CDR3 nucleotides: TGCAGCGTTGAGGTGACAGGGTTCTACAATGAGCAGTTCTTC. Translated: CSVEVTGFYNEQFF.

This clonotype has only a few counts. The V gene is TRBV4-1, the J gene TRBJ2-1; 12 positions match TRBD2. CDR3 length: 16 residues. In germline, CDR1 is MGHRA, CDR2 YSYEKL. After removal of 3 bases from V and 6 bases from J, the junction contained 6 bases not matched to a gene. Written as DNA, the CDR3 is TGCGCCAGCAGCCACCTACTAGCGGGGGGCCCCAATGAGCAGTTCTTC. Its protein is CASSHLLAGGPNEQFF.

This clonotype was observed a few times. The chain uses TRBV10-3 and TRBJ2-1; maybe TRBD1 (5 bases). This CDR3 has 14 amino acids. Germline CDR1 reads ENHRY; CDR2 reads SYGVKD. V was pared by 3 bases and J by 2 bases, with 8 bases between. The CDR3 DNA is TGTGCCATCAGTGACAGGGAACCCTACAATGAGCAGTTCTTC. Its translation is CAISDREPYNEQFF.

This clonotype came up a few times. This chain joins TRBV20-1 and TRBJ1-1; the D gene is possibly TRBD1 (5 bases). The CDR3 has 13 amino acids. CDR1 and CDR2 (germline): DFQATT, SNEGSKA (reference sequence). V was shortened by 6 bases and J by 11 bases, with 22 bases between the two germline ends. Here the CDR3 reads CSAAPVEGLPAFF. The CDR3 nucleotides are TGCAGTGCCGCCCCCGTGGAGGGACTACCTGCTTTCTTT.

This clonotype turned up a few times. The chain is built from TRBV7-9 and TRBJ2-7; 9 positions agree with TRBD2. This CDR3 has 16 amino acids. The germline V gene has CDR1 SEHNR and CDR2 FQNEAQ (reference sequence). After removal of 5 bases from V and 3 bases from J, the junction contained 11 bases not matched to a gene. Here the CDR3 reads CASSPRGGGANYEQYV. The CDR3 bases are TGTGCCAGCAGCCCTCGGGGCGGGGGGGCGAACTACGAGCAGTACGTC.

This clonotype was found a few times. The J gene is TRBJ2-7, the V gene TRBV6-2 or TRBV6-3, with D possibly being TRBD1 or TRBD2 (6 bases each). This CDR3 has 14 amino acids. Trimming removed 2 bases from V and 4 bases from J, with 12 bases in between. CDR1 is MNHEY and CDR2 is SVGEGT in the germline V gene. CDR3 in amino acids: CASSYAGHDYEQYV. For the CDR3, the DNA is TGTGCCAGCAGTTACGCGGGACACGATTACGAGCAGTACGTC.

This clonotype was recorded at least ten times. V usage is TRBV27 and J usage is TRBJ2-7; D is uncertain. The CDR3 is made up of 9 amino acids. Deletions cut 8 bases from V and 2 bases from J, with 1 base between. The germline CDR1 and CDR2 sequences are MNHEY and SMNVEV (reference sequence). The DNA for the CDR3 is TGTGCCAGCCCCTACGAGCAGTACTTC. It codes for CASPYEQYF.

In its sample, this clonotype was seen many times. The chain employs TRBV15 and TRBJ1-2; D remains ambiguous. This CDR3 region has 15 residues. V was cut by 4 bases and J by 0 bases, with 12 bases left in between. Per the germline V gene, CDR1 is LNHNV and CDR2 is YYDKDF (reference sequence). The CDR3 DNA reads TGTGCCACCAGCATCCGTAGGACGGCTAACTATGGCTACACCTTC. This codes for CATSIRRTANYGYTF.

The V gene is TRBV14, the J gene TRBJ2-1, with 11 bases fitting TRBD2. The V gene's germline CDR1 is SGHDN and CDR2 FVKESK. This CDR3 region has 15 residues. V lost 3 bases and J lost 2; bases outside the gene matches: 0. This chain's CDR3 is CASSQGLAAYNEQFF. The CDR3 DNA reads TGTGCCAGCAGCCAGGGACTAGCGGCCTACAATGAGCAGTTCTTC.

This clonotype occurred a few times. The CDR3 spells CASSPGQGQPQHF. CDR3 DNA: TGTGCCAGCAGCCCCGGACAGGGCCAGCCCCAGCATTTT. The chain recombines TRBV7-6 with TRBJ1-5; TRBD1 agrees at 8 bases. This CDR3 has 13 amino acids. The V gene's germline CDR1 is SGHVS and CDR2 FNYEAQ. The J segment lost 7 bases and the V segment lost 5 bases, leaving 4 bases of the junction unmatched.

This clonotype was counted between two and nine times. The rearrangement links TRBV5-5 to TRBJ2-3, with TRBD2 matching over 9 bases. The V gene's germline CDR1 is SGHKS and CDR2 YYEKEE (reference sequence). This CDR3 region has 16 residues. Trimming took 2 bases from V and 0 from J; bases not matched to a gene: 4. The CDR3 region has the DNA TGTGCCAGCAGCTTAGGGACTAGCAGAAGCACAGATACGCAGTATTTT. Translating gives CASSLGTSRSTDTQYF.

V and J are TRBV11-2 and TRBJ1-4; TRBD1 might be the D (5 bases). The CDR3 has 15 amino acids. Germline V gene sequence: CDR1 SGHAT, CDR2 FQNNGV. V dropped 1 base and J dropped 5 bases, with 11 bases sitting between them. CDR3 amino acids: CASSLGRQGNEKLFF. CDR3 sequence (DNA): TGTGCCAGCAGCTTAGGTCGGCAGGGAAATGAAAAACTGTTTTTT.